The subject of this entry is one T cell receptor (beta chain). This clonotype occurred a few times. The antigen this receptor binds is unknown. No quality values exist for individual bases; no much larger clone is one base distant. This beta chain appears as a stray read in a library generated for alpha chains; its size is not informative. In the paper's terms, the time point label means: sample taken at primary tumor resection. Samples were obtained from 70 to 85 patients with early-stage, untreated non-small cell lung cancer from the lung TRACERx cohort. TCR sequencing used whole RNA extracted from tumor and nontumor lung tissue, or from cryopreserved PBMC samples, without cell sorting. Only patients for whom sufficient RNA was available from at least two tumor regions were selected for TCR sequencing. Before selection, tumor and adjacent nontumor lung specimens were reviewed by a lung pathologist.

The sample belongs to a study of spatial heterogeneity in lung cancer (dated 2019 in TCRdb). Study-level background: Beta-chain transcripts were consistently detected in greater numbers than alpha-chain transcripts, which likely reflects a higher abundance of beta-chain transcripts. A strong correlation was found between TCR transcript counts in tumor regions and a T cell transcriptional module score from matched bulk RNA-seq. In the raw uncorrected reads, each unique combination of TCR and UMI appeared more than ten times on average. In non-small cell lung cancer, the study quantitatively compared TCR alpha and beta repertoires across several tumor regions, matched nontumor lung, and blood. Nonsynonymous mutation counts, determined by whole-exome sequencing of tumor tissue, were related to features of the TCR repertoire. At surgery, over 200 tumor regions, fewer than 85 matched nontumor lung samples and a few dozen PBMC samples were TCR-sequenced for both alpha and beta chains. General conclusions and limits of the study: The number of expanded intratumoral alpha and beta TCRs correlated with the tumor nonsynonymous mutation count. The count of ubiquitous expanded TCRs correlated with the count of ubiquitous nonsynonymous mutations, and the count of regional expanded TCRs correlated with the count of regional nonsynonymous mutations. Additional single-cell paired TCR alpha and beta sequencing was considered necessary to confirm, at a functional level, the hypothesis that regional TCRs recognize regional mutations. Estimated TCR-seq coverage of tumor T cells was only about 6.5% for alpha chains and about 13% for beta chains.

In the germline V gene, CDR1 corresponds to ENHRY and CDR2 to SYGVKD. Germline trimming: 3 bases from V, 4 bases from J; junction bases outside gene matches: 4. There are 15 amino acids in the CDR3, from cysteine to phenylalanine inclusive. Only the CDR3 part of the read is kept: 45 bases, read in frame from the first base. Receptors were amplified or captured by 5' RACE. Instrument on record: NextSeq 500. In the TCR library protocol, a unique molecular identifier was attached to each TCR cDNA molecule so that PCR and sequencing errors could be corrected. Per the original workflow: Decombinator tools were used for TCR identification, UMI-based error correction and CDR3 extraction. Expanded TCRs were defined as those above a frequency of 2 per 1,000, corresponding to the top 1% of the tumor frequency distribution. Expanded tumor TCRs were classed as regional if statistically deemed absent (corrected P<0.05) from at least one tumor region, otherwise ubiquitous. Renyi diversity was computed with the R vegan package after each repertoire had been subsampled 100 times to 5,000 TCRs. CDR3 similarity networks were constructed using string-kernel similarity of amino acid triplets, with links drawn between CDR3s whose pairwise similarity was above 0.82. TCRdb redid the processing of the public reads, applying fastp at Q25 and MiXCR, and retained in-frame beta chains. Rows matching on CDR3 protein sequence are summarized as one entry with the most common DNA and genes. The V and J calls follow TCRdb's processing rather than the paper's. This sample comprises about 19,000 distinct CDR3 sequences, around a tenth of them detected only once. Roughly 21% of the sample belongs to the ten largest clones.

The sequence links TRBV10-3 to TRBJ2-1; the junction holds 9 bases that match TRBD2. The clonotype comes from a female donor with early-stage non-small cell lung cancer. The sequencing used lung tumor tissue, collected at surgery. The encoded CDR3 is CAISDTSGGYNEQFF. The nucleotides are TGTGCCATCAGTGACACGAGCGGGGGGTACAATGAGCAGTTCTTC.